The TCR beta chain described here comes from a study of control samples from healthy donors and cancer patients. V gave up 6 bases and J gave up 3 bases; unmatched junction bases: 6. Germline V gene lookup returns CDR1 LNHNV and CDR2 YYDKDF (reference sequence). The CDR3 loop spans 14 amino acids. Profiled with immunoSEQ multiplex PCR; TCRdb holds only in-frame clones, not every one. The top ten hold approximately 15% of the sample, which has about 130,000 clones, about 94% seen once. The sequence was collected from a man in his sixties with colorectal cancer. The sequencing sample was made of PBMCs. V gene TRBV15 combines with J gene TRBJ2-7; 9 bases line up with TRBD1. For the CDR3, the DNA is TGTGCCACCAGTGGCGACAGGGGGTACTACGAGCAGTACTTC. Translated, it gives CATSGDRGYYEQYF. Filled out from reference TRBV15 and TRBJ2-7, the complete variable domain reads DAMVIQNPRYQVTQFGKPVTLSCSQTLNHNVMYWYQQKSSQAPKLLFHYYDKDFNNEADTPDNFQSRRPNTSFCFLDIRSPGLGDTAMYLCATSGDRGYYEQYFGPGTRLTVT.